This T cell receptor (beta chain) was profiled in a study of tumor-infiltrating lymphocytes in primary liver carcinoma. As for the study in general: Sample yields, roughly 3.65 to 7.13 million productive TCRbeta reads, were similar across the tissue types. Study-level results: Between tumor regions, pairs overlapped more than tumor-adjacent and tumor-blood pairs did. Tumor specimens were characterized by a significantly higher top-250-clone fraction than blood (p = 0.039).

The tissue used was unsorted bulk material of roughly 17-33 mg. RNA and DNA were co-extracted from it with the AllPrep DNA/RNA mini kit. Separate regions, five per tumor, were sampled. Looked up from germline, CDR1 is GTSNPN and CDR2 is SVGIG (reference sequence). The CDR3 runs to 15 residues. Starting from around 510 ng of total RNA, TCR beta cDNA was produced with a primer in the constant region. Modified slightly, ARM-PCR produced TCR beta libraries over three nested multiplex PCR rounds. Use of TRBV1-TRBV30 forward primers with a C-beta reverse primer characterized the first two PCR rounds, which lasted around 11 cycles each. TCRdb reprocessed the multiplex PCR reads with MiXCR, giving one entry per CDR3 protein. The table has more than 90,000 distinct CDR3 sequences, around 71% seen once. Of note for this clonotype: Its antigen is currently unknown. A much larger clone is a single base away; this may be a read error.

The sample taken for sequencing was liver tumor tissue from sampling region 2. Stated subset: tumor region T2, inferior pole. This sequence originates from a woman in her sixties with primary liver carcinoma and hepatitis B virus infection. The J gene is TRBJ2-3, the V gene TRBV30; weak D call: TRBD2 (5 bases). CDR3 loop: CARSVSASFTDTQYF. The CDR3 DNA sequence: TGTGCCAGGAGTGTATCGGCTAGCTTCACAGATACGCAGTATTTT.